This T cell receptor (beta chain) was recovered during a study of CD8+ T cells in alopecia areata. Per germline, CDR1 SGHTA and CDR2 FQGNSA. This CDR3 is built from 14 residues. Trimming removed 4 bases at V and 4 bases at J, with 11 bases between. Extracted from the samples, RNA was reverse transcribed into cDNA to serve as the sequencing template. Clones were read by immunoSEQ multiplex PCR, and TCRdb kept only the in-frame ones, dropping some. This sample has over 150,000 clones, with almost 65% found just once. The rearrangement uses TRBV7-2 and TRBJ1-5; D perhaps matches TRBD1 (5 bases). The sample consisted of CD4+ T cells sorted from blood, taken at week 0. The sequence was obtained from a human donor with alopecia areata. The DNA for the CDR3 is TGTGCCAGCAGCTCCTCCAACAGGAATCAGCCCCAGCATTTT. It encodes CASSSSNRNQPQHF. The variable domain in full, with the rest retrieved from reference TRBV7-2 and TRBJ1-5, is GAGVSQSPSNKVTEKGKDVELRCDPISGHTALYWYRQSLGQGLEFLIYFQGNSAPDKSGLPSDRFSAERTGGSVSTLTIQRTQQEDSAVYLCASSSSNRNQPQHFGDGTRLSIL.